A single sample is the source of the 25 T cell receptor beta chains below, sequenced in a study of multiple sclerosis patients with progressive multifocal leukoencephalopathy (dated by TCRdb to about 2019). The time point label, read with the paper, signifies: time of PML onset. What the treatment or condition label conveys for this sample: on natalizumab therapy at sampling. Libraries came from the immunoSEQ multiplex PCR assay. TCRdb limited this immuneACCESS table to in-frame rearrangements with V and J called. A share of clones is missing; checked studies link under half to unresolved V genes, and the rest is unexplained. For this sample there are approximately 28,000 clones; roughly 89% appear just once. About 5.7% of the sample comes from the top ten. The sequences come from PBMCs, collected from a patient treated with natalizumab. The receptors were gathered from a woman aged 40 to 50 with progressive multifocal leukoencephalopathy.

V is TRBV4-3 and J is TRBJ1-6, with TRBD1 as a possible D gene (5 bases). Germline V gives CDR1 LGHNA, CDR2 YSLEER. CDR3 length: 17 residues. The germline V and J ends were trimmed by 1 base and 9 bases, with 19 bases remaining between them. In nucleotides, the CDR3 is TGCGCCAGCAGCCAAGGAGGGGAGTTTGGGGTCGGTTCACCCCTCCACTTT. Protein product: CASSQGGEFGVGSPLHF.

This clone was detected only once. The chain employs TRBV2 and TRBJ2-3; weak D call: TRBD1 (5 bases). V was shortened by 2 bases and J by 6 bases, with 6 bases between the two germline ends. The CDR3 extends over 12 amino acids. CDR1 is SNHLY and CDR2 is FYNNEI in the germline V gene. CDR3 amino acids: CASSEKGDTQYF. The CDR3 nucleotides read TGTGCCAGCAGTGAAAAGGGGGATACGCAGTATTTT.

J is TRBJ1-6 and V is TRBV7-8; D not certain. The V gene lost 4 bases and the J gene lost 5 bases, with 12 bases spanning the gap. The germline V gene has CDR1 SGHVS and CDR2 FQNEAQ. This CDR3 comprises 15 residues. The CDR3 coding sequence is TGTGCCAGCAGCTCCTACACTGGAAATAATTCACCCCTCCACTTT. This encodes CASSSYTGNNSPLHF.

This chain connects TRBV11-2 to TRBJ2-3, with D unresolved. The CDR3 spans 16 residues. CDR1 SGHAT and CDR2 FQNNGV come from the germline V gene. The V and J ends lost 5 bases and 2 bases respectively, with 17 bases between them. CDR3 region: CASSPGRLVITDTQYF. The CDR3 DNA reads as TGTGCCAGCAGCCCCGGACGGTTAGTGATCACAGATACGCAGTATTTT.

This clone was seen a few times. The DNA for the CDR3 is TGTGCCAGCAGTGACGAGCTCGGCGGGAGGGCCTCGGAGACCCAGTACTTC. Translating gives CASSDELGGRASETQYF. This sequence joins TRBV6-1 and TRBJ2-5, with 9 bases that match TRBD2. Germline V gene sequence: CDR1 MNHNS, CDR2 SASEGT. The V segment lost 3 bases and the J segment 5 bases; nucleotides outside the gene matches: 13. The CDR3 has 17 amino acids.

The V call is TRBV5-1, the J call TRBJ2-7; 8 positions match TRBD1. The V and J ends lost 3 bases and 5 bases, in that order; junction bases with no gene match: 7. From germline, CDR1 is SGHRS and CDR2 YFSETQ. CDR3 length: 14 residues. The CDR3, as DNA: TGCGCCAGCAGCTGGAGAGACAGGGGTAACGAGCAGTACTTC. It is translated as CASSWRDRGNEQYF.

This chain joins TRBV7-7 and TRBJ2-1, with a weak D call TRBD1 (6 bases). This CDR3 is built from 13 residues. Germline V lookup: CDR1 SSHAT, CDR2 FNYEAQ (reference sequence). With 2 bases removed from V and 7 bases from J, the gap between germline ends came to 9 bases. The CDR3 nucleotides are TGTGCCAGCAGCTTACAGGGGATGAATGAGCAGTTCTTC. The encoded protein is CASSLQGMNEQFF.

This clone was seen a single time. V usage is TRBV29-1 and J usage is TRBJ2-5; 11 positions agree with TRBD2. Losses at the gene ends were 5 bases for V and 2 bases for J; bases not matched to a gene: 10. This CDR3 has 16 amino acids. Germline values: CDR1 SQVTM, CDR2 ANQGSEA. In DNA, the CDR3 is TGCAGCGTTTATGGGACTAGCGGAGGGATTCAAGAGACCCAGTACTTC. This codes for CSVYGTSGGIQETQYF. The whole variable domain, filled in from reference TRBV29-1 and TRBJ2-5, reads SAVISQKPSRDICQRGTSLTIQCQVDSQVTMMFWYRQQPGQSLTLIATANQGSEATYESGFVIDKFPISRPNLTFSTLTVSNMSPEDSSIYLCSVYGTSGGIQETQYFGPGTRLLVL.

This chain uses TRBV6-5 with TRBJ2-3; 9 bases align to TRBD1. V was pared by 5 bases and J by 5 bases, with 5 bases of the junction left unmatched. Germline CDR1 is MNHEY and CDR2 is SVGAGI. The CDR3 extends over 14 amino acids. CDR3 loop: CASSNRDRVDTQYF. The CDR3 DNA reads TGTGCCAGCAGTAACAGGGACAGGGTAGATACGCAGTATTTT.

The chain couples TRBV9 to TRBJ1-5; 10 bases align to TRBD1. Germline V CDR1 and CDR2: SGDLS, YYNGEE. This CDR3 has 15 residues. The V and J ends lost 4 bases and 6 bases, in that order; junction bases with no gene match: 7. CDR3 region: CASSLGTGEGQPQHF. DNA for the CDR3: TGTGCCAGCAGCTTAGGGACAGGGGAGGGTCAGCCCCAGCATTTT.

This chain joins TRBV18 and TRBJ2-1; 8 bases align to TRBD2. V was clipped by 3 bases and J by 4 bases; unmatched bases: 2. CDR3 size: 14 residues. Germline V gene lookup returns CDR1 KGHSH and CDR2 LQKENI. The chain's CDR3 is CASSPQRGYNEQFF. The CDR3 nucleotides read TGTGCCAGCTCACCCCAGCGGGGGTACAATGAGCAGTTCTTC.

The CDR3 DNA is TGTGCCAGCAGCCAAGATCCCCCGACGGCGTCTGGAAACACCATATATTTT. Protein product: CASSQDPPTASGNTIYF. V and J are TRBV4-2 and TRBJ1-3; no firm D call. Trimming stripped 0 bases from V and 1 base from J, with 13 bases between. This CDR3 is built from 17 residues. Germline CDR1 reads LGHNA; CDR2 reads YNFKEQ.

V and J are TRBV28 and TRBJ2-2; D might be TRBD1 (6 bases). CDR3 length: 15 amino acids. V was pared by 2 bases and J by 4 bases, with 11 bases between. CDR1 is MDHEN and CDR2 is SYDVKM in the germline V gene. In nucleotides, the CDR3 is TGTGCCAGCAGTTTAGGGGGCGCGGGCACCGGGGAGCTGTTTTTT. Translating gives CASSLGGAGTGELFF.

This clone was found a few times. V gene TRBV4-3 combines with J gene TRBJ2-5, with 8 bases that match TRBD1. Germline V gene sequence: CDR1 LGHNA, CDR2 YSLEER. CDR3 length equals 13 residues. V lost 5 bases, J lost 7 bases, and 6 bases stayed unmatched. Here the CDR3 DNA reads TGCGCCAGCAGCTCCGGACAGGGTGGGACCCAGTACTTC. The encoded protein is CASSSGQGGTQYF.

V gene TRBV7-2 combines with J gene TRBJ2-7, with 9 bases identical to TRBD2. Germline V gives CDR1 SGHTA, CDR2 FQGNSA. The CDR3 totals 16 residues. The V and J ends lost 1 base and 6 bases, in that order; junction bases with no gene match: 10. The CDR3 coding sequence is TGTGCCAGCAGCTTAGGAGGGGTAGCGGGAGCCCGCGAGCAGTACTTC. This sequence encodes CASSLGGVAGAREQYF.

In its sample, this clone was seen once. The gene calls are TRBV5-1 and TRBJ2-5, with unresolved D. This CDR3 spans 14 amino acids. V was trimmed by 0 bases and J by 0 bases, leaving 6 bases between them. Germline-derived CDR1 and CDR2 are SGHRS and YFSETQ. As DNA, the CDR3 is TGCGCCAGCAGCTTGGGGCAGTACCAAGAGACCCAGTACTTC. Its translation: CASSLGQYQETQYF.

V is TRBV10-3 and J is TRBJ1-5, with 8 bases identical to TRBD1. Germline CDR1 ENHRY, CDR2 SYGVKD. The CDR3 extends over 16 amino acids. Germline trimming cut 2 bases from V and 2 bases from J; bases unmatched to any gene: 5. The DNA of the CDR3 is TGTGCCATCAGTGAGATTGAGACAGGGGGCAATCAGCCCCAGCATTTT. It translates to CAISEIETGGNQPQHF.

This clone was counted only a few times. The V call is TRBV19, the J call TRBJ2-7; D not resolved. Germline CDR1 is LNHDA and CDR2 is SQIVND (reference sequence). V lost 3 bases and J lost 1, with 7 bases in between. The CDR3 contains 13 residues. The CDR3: CASSMGSSYEQYF. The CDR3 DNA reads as TGTGCCAGTAGTATGGGTTCATCCTACGAGCAGTACTTC.

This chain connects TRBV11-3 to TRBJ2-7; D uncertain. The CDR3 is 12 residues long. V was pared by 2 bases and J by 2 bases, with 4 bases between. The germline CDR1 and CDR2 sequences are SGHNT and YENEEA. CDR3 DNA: TGTGCCAGCAGCTTACCACCCTACGAGCAGTACTTC. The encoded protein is CASSLPPYEQYF.

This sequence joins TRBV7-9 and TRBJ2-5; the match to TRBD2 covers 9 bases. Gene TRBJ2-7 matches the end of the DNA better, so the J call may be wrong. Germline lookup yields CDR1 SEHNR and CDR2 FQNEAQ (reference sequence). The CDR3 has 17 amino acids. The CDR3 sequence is CASSFPVQRGVSYEQYF. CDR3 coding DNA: TGTGCCAGCAGCTTCCCGGTCCAGCGGGGGGTCTCCTACGAGCAGTACTTC.

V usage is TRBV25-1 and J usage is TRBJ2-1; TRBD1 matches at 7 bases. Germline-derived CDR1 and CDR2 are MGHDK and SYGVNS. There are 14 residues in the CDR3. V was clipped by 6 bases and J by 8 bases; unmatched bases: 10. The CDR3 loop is CASSHGQARDEQFF. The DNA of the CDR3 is TGTGCCAGCAGCCACGGACAGGCTCGGGATGAGCAGTTCTTC.

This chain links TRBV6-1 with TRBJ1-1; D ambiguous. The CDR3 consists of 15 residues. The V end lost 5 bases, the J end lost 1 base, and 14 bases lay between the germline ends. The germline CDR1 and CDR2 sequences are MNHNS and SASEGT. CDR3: CASSSPHRGNTEAFF. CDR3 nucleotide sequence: TGTGCCAGCAGTAGCCCTCATCGGGGGAACACTGAAGCTTTCTTT.

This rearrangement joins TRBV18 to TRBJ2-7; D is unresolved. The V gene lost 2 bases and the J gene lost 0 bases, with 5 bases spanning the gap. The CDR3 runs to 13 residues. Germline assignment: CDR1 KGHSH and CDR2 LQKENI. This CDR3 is CASSPTSSYEQYF. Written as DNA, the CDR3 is TGTGCCAGCTCACCAACAAGCTCCTACGAGCAGTACTTC.

CDR3 nucleotides: TGCAGCGTTGACGTGGAATACGAGCAGTACTTC. Residues: CSVDVEYEQYF. The V call is TRBV29-1, the J call TRBJ2-7; D is unclear. The V gene lost 3 bases and the J gene lost 4 bases, with 7 bases spanning the gap. There are 11 residues in the CDR3. Germline assignment: CDR1 SQVTM and CDR2 ANQGSEA.

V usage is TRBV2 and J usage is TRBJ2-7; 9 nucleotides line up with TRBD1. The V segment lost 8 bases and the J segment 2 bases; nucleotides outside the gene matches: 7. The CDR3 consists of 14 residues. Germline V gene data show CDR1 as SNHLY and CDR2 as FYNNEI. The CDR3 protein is CASGSGTGTYEQYF. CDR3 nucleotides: TGTGCCAGCGGTTCAGGGACAGGGACCTACGAGCAGTACTTC.